This T cell receptor (beta chain) was profiled in a study of control samples from healthy donors and cancer patients. This table comes from immunoSEQ multiplex PCR, and its TCRdb copy is limited to in-frame clones, with some not included. The sample records around 31,000 clones, approximately 93% being singletons. The origin of this receptor is a man in his sixties in good health. Sequenced material: blood.

The CDR3 region is CASSPNGNTIYF. The CDR3 nucleotides read TGTGCCAGCAGTCCGAACGGAAACACCATATATTTT. The chain combines TRBV6-5 with TRBJ1-3; D ambiguous. Trimming removed 5 bases from V and 4 bases from J, with 6 bases in between. This CDR3 contains 12 residues. Germline V gene sequence: CDR1 MNHEY, CDR2 SVGAGI.